A selection of T cell receptor beta chains follows, all from one sample in a study of identical twins. TCRdb recomputed calls from the 5' RACE reads with MiXCR, one row per CDR3 protein. Of a few hundred thousand distinct CDR3 sequences in the sample, roughly an eighth were seen once. These same records also appear under a second study, on yellow fever vaccine responses in identical twins.

Sequenced: CD4+ T cells sorted from blood. These TCRs come from a woman aged 18-29 years in good health. CDR3s include the opening cysteine and the closing phenylalanine or tryptophan. Fields, in order: J gene, D gene, V gene, clone size, CDR3 DNA, CDR3 protein. The D gene is left open where the match is weak. Clone size is given for some rows only: seen once, a few or many times, or a class if the clone is expanded.

TRBJ1-1 | NA | TRBV7-9 | NA | TGTGCCAGCAGCTTAGAAGGGTTGGGGACTGAAGCTTTCTTT | CASSLEGLGTEAFF
TRBJ2-3 | TRBD2 | TRBV20-1 | NA | TGCAGTGCGCCCCACCCGACTAGCGGGAGAGGTGTAGATACGCAGTATTTT | CSAPHPTSGRGVDTQYF
TRBJ2-7 | NA | TRBV14 | NA | TGTGCCAGCAGCCAAGATATGGGAGTTGGTAGCTCCTACGAGCAGTACTTC | CASSQDMGVGSSYEQYF
TRBJ2-7 | TRBD1 | TRBV23-1 | NA | TGCGCCAGCAGTCATGAGAGGACCTGGACAGGGGGCAGTTACGAGCAGTACTTC | CASSHERTWTGGSYEQYF
TRBJ2-7 | TRBD2 | TRBV20-1 | NA | TGCAGTGCTAGAGATCAAGTTAGCGGGAGGGCCGGGTCCTACGAGCAGTACTTC | CSARDQVSGRAGSYEQYF
TRBJ2-7 | NA | TRBV5-1 | many | TGCGCCAGCAGCTTGGAGGCCTTAAGGACCTACGAGCAGTACTTC | CASSLEALRTYEQYF
TRBJ2-3 | NA | TRBV7-2 | few | TGTGCCAGCAGCTTAGATCGGGTCTCCACAGATACGCAGTATTTT | CASSLDRVSTDTQYF
TRBJ2-7 | TRBD2 | TRBV7-2 | once | TGTGCCAGCAGCTTAAGGACTAGCGACGCCTACGAGCAGTACTTC | CASSLRTSDAYEQYF
TRBJ2-2 | NA | TRBV13 | NA | TGTGCCAGCAGTCGGGGCGGCGGGGAGCTGTTTTTT | CASSRGGGELFF
TRBJ2-3 | NA | TRBV6-5 | few | TGTGCCAGCAGTTACTCCTCTCTAAGCACAGATACGCAGTATTTT | CASSYSSLSTDTQYF
TRBJ2-2 | NA | TRBV4-3 | few | TGCGCCAGCCCACGACGCCATATCTTTACCGGGGAGCTGTTTTTT | CASPRRHIFTGELFF
TRBJ2-2 | NA | TRBV5-1 | few | TGCGCCAGCAGCTTGGGAGTCGGCACGAACACCGGGGAGCTGTTTTTT | CASSLGVGTNTGELFF
TRBJ1-5 | NA | TRBV20-1 | few | TGCAGTGCTAGAAATGGCAATCAGCCCCAGCATTTT | CSARNGNQPQHF
TRBJ1-5 | NA | TRBV9 | few | TGTGCCAGCAGCGTAGGAAACGCTTTCAATCAGCCCCAGCATTTT | CASSVGNAFNQPQHF
TRBJ1-3 | NA | TRBV5-1 | NA | TGCGCCAGCAGCCCGTCAACAGGGGGAAACACCATATATTTT | CASSPSTGGNTIYF
TRBJ2-7 | TRBD1 | TRBV18 | NA | TGTGCCAGCTCACCACGGACAGGGGGTTCCGAGCAGTACTTC | CASSPRTGGSEQYF
TRBJ1-6 | NA | TRBV4-3 | few | TGCGCCAGCAGCCAAGGAGATGTCTTGGGTTCACCCCTCCACTTT | CASSQGDVLGSPLHF
TRBJ2-7 | NA | TRBV7-2 | few | TGTGCCAGCAGCTCCACAGGGATTCGGTACGAGCAGTACTTC | CASSSTGIRYEQYF
TRBJ1-2 | NA | TRBV9 | few | TGTGCCAGCAGCGCCCCTGGGAACGACACCTTC | CASSAPGNDTF
TRBJ2-3 | NA | TRBV18 | NA | TGTGCCAGCTCACGGAACAGGGAGGATACGCAGTATTTT | CASSRNREDTQYF
TRBJ2-2 | NA | TRBV28 | NA | TGTGCCAGCAGTTTAGGGCCAGTGAACACCGGGGAGCTGTTTTTT | CASSLGPVNTGELFF
TRBJ2-2 | NA | TRBV2 | few | TGTGCCAGCAGGGGGTTAGCGGCCGGGGAGCTGTTTTTT | CASRGLAAGELFF
TRBJ2-3 | TRBD1 | TRBV4-3 | few | TGCGCCAGCAGCCAAGATCTGAGGGGGCTGAGTGATACGCAGTATTTT | CASSQDLRGLSDTQYF
TRBJ2-4 | NA | TRBV20-1 | NA | TGCAGTGCTAGAGGCAACCTAGCCAAAAACATTCAGTACTTC | CSARGNLAKNIQYF
TRBJ1-2 | NA | TRBV12-3/TRBV12-4 | many | TGTGCCAGCAGACGAAATGGAGTGGATGGCTACACCTTC | CASRRNGVDGYTF
TRBJ2-7 | TRBD2 | TRBV7-2 | NA | TGTGCCAGCAGCTTAGAAGGGACTAGCGGGGCCTACGAGCAGTACTTC | CASSLEGTSGAYEQYF
TRBJ1-1 | NA | TRBV18 | NA | TGTGCCAGCTCCCCGGAGGAAGCTTTCTTT | CASSPEEAFF
TRBJ1-5 | NA | TRBV11-1 | many | TGTGCCAGCAGCTTAGCGAAGGAGGGGTTGACGAGCAATCAGCCCCAGCATTTT | CASSLAKEGLTSNQPQHF
TRBJ2-7 | NA | TRBV28 | NA | TGTGCCAGCAGGAAGGGGGGAGGTGGTCACGAGCAGTACTTC | CASRKGGGGHEQYF
TRBJ2-7 | TRBD1 | TRBV12-3/TRBV12-4 | NA | TGTGCCAGCAGCCCCGAGACAGGGAAATACGAGCAGTACTTC | CASSPETGKYEQYF
TRBJ2-1 | TRBD2 | TRBV29-1 | many | TGCAGCGTTCGGCCAAGCTGGGGGACTAGTTCGAATGAGCAGTTCTTC | CSVRPSWGTSSNEQFF
TRBJ1-2 | NA | TRBV14 | few | TGTGCCAGCAGCCAAGCTTCTAACTATGGCTACACCTTC | CASSQASNYGYTF
TRBJ1-1 | NA | TRBV28 | many | TGTGCCAGCATCCTGGGGGCTATGAACACTGAAGCTTTCTTT | CASILGAMNTEAFF
TRBJ2-6 | TRBD1 | TRBV9 | NA | TGTGCCAGCAGCGTCGGGACAGGGAGTCTGGGGGCCAACGTCCTGACTTTC | CASSVGTGSLGANVLTF
TRBJ2-2 | NA | TRBV24-1 | NA | TGTGCCACCAGTGATTTGGGCAGGGGGGGCACCGGGGAGCTGTTTTTT | CATSDLGRGGTGELFF
TRBJ1-3 | TRBD1 | TRBV12-3/TRBV12-4 | few | TGTGCCAGCAGGGGGACAGCCCTTGGAAACACCATATATTTT | CASRGTALGNTIYF
TRBJ2-1 | TRBD2 | TRBV14 | NA | TGTGCCAGCAGCCAGCTGGGACTAGCGGGAGGTGTGCAGTTCTTC | CASSQLGLAGGVQFF
TRBJ2-7 | NA | TRBV6-5 | few | TGTGCCAGCAGTTACTCGGGCCATTTGTGGTTC | CASSYSGHLWF
TRBJ2-2 | NA | TRBV3-1 | few | TGTGCCAGCAGTGGGAAAGGAAGCACCGGGGAGCTGTTTTTT | CASSGKGSTGELFF
TRBJ2-7 | NA | TRBV9 | many | TGTGCCAGCAGCTCACGGGACAACACCTACGAGCAGTACTTC | CASSSRDNTYEQYF
TRBJ2-2 | NA | TRBV6-1 | many | TGTGCCAGCAGAACCGGGGGGAACACCGGGGAGCTGTTTTTT | CASRTGGNTGELFF
TRBJ2-3 | NA | TRBV9 | NA | TGTGCCAGCAGCCCCCGACCCAATGAGACAAGCTCTAGCACAGATACGCAGTATTTT | CASSPRPNETSSSTDTQYF
TRBJ2-7 | TRBD2 | TRBV6-2/TRBV6-3 | many | TGTGCCAGCAGTTTTCAACCCGGGACTAGCGGTAGAGCAACCTACGAGCAGTACTTC | CASSFQPGTSGRATYEQYF
TRBJ1-2 | TRBD1 | TRBV6-5 | few | TGTGCCAGCAGTTACCGAGGGACAGGGGAGGATGGCTACACCTTC | CASSYRGTGEDGYTF
TRBJ2-1 | TRBD1 | TRBV16 | few | TGTGCCAGCAGCCAAGTGACAGGGGGCTACAATGAGCAGTTCTTC | CASSQVTGGYNEQFF
TRBJ2-7 | NA | TRBV30 | NA | TGTGCCTGGGCGACATTGGGGTTTAGTGGCGAGCAGTACTTC | CAWATLGFSGEQYF
TRBJ1-1 | NA | TRBV6-1 | NA | TGTGCCAGCACCGGACAGCCGAACACTGAAGCTTTCTTT | CASTGQPNTEAFF
TRBJ2-1 | NA | TRBV29-1 | NA | TGCAGCGTTAGCCCGGGACCTAGCTCCTACAATGAGCAGTTCTTC | CSVSPGPSSYNEQFF
TRBJ2-5 | NA | TRBV2 | few | TGTGCCAGCATGGATGGTGGATCTGTGACCCAGTACTTC | CASMDGGSVTQYF
TRBJ2-4 | TRBD1 | TRBV2 | NA | TGTGCCAGCAGTGATTTCGGGCAGGGGGCCGCCAAAAACATTCAGTACTTC | CASSDFGQGAAKNIQYF
TRBJ2-7 | NA | TRBV11-1 | few | TGTGCCAGCAGCTTAGATGTTCGGCTAGCAGGCGAGCAGTACTTC | CASSLDVRLAGEQYF
TRBJ2-6 | NA | TRBV19 | few | TGTGCCAGTAGTACTCCCAGCTCTGGGGCCAACGTCCTGACTTTC | CASSTPSSGANVLTF
TRBJ1-5 | TRBD1 | TRBV27 | few | TGTGCCAGCAGTTTTCGAGAGGGGGCTAAGCCCCAGCATTTT | CASSFREGAKPQHF
TRBJ2-1 | TRBD2 | TRBV7-9 | many | TGTGCCAGCAGCCTCAGGGCGGGGGGCTACAATGAGCAGTTCTTC | CASSLRAGGYNEQFF
TRBJ2-7 | NA | TRBV7-7 | NA | TGTGCTAGCAGCCCTCACACAGGAGGTGAGCAGTACTTC | CASSPHTGGEQYF